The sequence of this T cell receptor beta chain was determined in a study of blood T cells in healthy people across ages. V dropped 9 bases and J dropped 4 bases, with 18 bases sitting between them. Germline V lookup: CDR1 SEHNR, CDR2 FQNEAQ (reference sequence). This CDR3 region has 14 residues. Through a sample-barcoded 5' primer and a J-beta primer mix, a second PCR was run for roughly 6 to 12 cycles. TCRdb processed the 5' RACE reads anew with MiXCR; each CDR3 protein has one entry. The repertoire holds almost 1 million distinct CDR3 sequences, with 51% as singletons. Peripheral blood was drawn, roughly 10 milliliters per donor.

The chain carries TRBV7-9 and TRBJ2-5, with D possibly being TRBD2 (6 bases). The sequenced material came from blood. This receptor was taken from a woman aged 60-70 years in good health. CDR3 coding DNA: TGTGCCAGTAGTCAGAGGGCGGGGTCAGAGACCCAGTACTTC. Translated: CASSQRAGSETQYF.